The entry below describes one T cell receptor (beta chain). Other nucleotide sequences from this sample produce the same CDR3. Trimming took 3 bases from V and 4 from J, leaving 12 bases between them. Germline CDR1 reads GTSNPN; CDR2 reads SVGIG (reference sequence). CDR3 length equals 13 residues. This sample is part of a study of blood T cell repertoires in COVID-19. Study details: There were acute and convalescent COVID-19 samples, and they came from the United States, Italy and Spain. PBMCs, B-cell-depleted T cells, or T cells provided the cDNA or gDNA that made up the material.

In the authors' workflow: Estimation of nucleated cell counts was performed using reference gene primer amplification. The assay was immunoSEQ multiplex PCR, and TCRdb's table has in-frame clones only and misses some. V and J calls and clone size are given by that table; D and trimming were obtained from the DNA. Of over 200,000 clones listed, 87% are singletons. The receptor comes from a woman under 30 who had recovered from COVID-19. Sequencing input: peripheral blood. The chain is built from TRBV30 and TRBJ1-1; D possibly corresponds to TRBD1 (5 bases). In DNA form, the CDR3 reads TGTGCCTGGAGCAGGGTAAGGGGCACTGAAGCTTTCTTT. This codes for CAWSRVRGTEAFF.